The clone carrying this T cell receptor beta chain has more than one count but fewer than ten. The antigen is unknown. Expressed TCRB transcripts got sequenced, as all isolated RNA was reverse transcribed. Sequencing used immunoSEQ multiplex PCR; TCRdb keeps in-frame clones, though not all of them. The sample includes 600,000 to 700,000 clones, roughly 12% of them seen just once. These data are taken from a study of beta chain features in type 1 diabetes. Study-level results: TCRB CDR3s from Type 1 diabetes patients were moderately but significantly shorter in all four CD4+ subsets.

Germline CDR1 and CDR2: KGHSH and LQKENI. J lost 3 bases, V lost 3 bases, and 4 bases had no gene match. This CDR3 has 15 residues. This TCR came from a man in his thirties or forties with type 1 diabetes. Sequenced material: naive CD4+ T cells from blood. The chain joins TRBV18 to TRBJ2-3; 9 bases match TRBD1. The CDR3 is CASSPGQGRTDTQYF. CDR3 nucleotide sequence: TGTGCCAGCTCACCTGGACAGGGGAGGACAGATACGCAGTATTTT.